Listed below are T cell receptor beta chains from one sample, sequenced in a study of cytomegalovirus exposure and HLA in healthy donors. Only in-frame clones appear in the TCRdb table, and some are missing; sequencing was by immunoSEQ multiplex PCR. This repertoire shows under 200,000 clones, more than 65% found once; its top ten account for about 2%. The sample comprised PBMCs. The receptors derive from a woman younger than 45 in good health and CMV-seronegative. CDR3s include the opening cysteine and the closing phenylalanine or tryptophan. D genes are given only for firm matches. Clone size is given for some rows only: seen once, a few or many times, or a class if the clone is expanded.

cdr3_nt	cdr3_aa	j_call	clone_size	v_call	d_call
TGTGCCAGCAGCTCTCAGGTGGGTAACACTGAAGCTTTCTTT	CASSSQVGNTEAFF	TRBJ1-1	.	TRBV9	.
TGTGCCAGTAGTATAAGACTTCCTACCGGGGAGCTGTTTTTT	CASSIRLPTGELFF	TRBJ2-2	.	TRBV19	.
TGTGCCAGCAGCTTAGTCAACGAGCAGTACTTC	CASSLVNEQYF	TRBJ2-7	few	TRBV11-2	.
TGTGCCAGCAGCTGGGCAGGGGGCTTTGAGCAGTACTTC	CASSWAGGFEQYF	TRBJ2-7	.	TRBV11-2	TRBD1
TGTGCCAGCAGTTCCCAGGGGGTGGAACTGTTTTTT	CASSSQGVELFF	TRBJ1-4	.	TRBV7-8	TRBD1
TGTGCCAGCAGCTTAGTTGGGAGCCAGGGGTACGGGCAGTACTTC	CASSLVGSQGYGQYF	TRBJ2-7	.	TRBV7-9	.
TGTGCCAGCAGCAAGGGACTCCAAGAGACCCAGTACTTC	CASSKGLQETQYF	TRBJ2-5	.	TRBV7-7	.
TGTGCCAGCAGCTCCCACCTGGCAGGGCCCAGCTATGGCTACACCTTC	CASSSHLAGPSYGYTF	TRBJ1-2	.	TRBV7-9	.
TGTGCCAGTAGACGGACAGGGAGAGTGCACACTGAAGCTTTCTTT	CASRRTGRVHTEAFF	TRBJ1-1	once	TRBV19	TRBD1
TGCGCCAGCAGTGAGCGCTACCACAGGGGGCCTAGTTCAGATACGCAGTATTTT	CASSERYHRGPSSDTQYF	TRBJ2-3	.	TRBV10-1	TRBD1
TGTGCCAGCAAGACAGGGGGAACCGGGGAGCTGTTTTTT	CASKTGGTGELFF	TRBJ2-2	.	TRBV28	TRBD1
TGTGCCAGCAGCCAAGATATGGGTGAGGATGAGCAGTTCTTC	CASSQDMGEDEQFF	TRBJ2-1	.	TRBV4-2	.
TGTGCCAGCAGCTTAGCGCGGCGGGGAGGAGGGCGGGAGGGAAGAGATACGCAGTATTTT	CASSLARRGGGREGRDTQYF	TRBJ2-3	.	TRBV7-8	TRBD2
TGTGCCAGTAGTAGGTCGCATGGGGGCATGACGTACGAGCAGTACTTC	CASSRSHGGMTYEQYF	TRBJ2-7	few	TRBV19	.
TGCGCCAGCAGCTTCCTGGGACAGTCCCATACCCACGAGCAGTACTTC	CASSFLGQSHTHEQYF	TRBJ2-7	.	TRBV5-1	TRBD1
TGTGCCAGCAGTCAGCTAGCGGGGGGGCCCCGAGGGGATGAGACCCAGTACTTC	CASSQLAGGPRGDETQYF	TRBJ2-5	.	TRBV7-2	TRBD2
TGTGCCACCAGCAGAGATAACAGGGATCAGCCCCAGCATTTT	CATSRDNRDQPQHF	TRBJ1-5	.	TRBV15	.
TGTGCCATCAGCCAGACGACAGGGGGCGAAGGAGATACGCAGTATTTT	CAISQTTGGEGDTQYF	TRBJ2-3	.	TRBV10-3	TRBD1
TGTGCCAGCAGCCCTAGCGGGGGGGGCACAGATACGCAGTATTTT	CASSPSGGGTDTQYF	TRBJ2-3	.	TRBV11-2	TRBD2
TGCAGTGTCCCCAGGGTTTACGAGCAGTACTTC	CSVPRVYEQYF	TRBJ2-7	.	TRBV20-1	.
TGTGCCAGCAGCGTTGGGACAGGGGATTCACCCCTCCACTTT	CASSVGTGDSPLHF	TRBJ1-6	.	TRBV9	TRBD1
TGTGCCAGCAGACCGGGACAGAATTCACCCCTCCACTTT	CASRPGQNSPLHF	TRBJ1-6	.	TRBV6-5	TRBD1
TGTGCCAGCAGCCAACCCGGGACAGGGGCCCGCTCCTACAATGAGCAGTTCTTC	CASSQPGTGARSYNEQFF	TRBJ2-1	.	TRBV4-2	TRBD1
TGTGCCAGCAGCTTAGCGGGACAGGGATATTCACCCCTCCACTTT	CASSLAGQGYSPLHF	TRBJ1-6	.	TRBV7-9	TRBD1
TGTGCCAGTAGTAGGAGGACAGGGTTATATGGCTACACCTTC	CASSRRTGLYGYTF	TRBJ1-2	.	TRBV19	TRBD1
TGTGCCAGCAGCCAAGAGGGGGAGGCCCCGTACTTC	CASSQEGEAPYF	TRBJ2-7	once	TRBV4-2	.
TGCGCCAGCAGCCAAGAAACCCTAGCGGACAACACAGATACGCAGTATTTT	CASSQETLADNTDTQYF	TRBJ2-3	.	TRBV4-1	TRBD2
TGTGCCAGCAGCCCGAGAGGCTTCCAAGAGACCCAGTACTTC	CASSPRGFQETQYF	TRBJ2-5	.	TRBV7-2	.
TGCGCCAGCAGAATGGGGCAGGGGTGGGACGAGCAGTACTTC	CASRMGQGWDEQYF	TRBJ2-7	.	TRBV10-1	.
TGTGCCTGGAGTGATCGAGCGGCGGCTAGTAGGCTCTACGAGCAGTACTTC	CAWSDRAAASRLYEQYF	TRBJ2-7	.	TRBV30	.
TGCGCCAGCAGTCAATCGAAGGGGACCGGGAGATACGAGCAGTACTTC	CASSQSKGTGRYEQYF	TRBJ2-7	.	TRBV23-1	.
TGTGCCAGCAGTTTAGGCCGAAGGGGCTCCTACGAGCAGTACTTC	CASSLGRRGSYEQYF	TRBJ2-7	.	TRBV28	.
TGTGCCAGCAGTCTCGGGACAGGGTTTTCCGAGCAGTACTTC	CASSLGTGFSEQYF	TRBJ2-7	few	TRBV27	TRBD1
TGTGCCAGTAGTGCCAGGGGGGCTGCCTACGAGCAGTACTTC	CASSARGAAYEQYF	TRBJ2-7	.	TRBV19	.
TGTGCCAGCAGTCCGGGGACAGGGGCCACGAACACTGAAGCTTTCTTT	CASSPGTGATNTEAFF	TRBJ1-1	.	TRBV28	TRBD1
TGTGCCAGCTCACCGACTGTTCTTCTGGCCTACAATGAGCAGTTCTTC	CASSPTVLLAYNEQFF	TRBJ2-1	.	TRBV18	.
TGTGCCAGCAGTCCACCTCGGGGCAATCAGCCCCAGCATTTT	CASSPPRGNQPQHF	TRBJ1-5	.	TRBV27	.
TGTGCCAGCACCAATACAGGGTTAAGGCAGCCCCAGCATTTT	CASTNTGLRQPQHF	TRBJ1-5	.	TRBV6-1	.
TGTGCCAGCAGCTTGGCACAGGGGATCAATTCACCCCTCCACTTT	CASSLAQGINSPLHF	TRBJ1-6	few	TRBV5-4	TRBD1
TGTGCCAGCAGTCTCAAACCCCTAGCGGGGTTTACTCCTGAGCAGTTCTTC	CASSLKPLAGFTPEQFF	TRBJ2-1	.	TRBV27	TRBD2
TGTGCCAGCAGCTTATACCCAGGGGCATTGGCTGGCTACACCTTC	CASSLYPGALAGYTF	TRBJ1-2	.	TRBV11-2	.
TGTGCCAGCAGTGCGACTAGCGGGAGAGGGACAGATACGCAGTATTTT	CASSATSGRGTDTQYF	TRBJ2-3	.	TRBV9	TRBD2
TGCGCCAGCAGCCAAGATGTTGGCAGGGGGACCTACGAGCAGTACTTC	CASSQDVGRGTYEQYF	TRBJ2-7	.	TRBV4-3	TRBD1
TGTGCCAGCAGCCAAGTTAACAGGGGACCCCTCCACTTT	CASSQVNRGPLHF	TRBJ1-6	.	TRBV14	TRBD1
TGCGCCAGCAGTCAAATATCCCTTAGGACAGGGGGCTCCTACGAGCAGTACTTC	CASSQISLRTGGSYEQYF	TRBJ2-7	.	TRBV23-1	TRBD1
TGTTCCAGCAGACGGGACAGGGGTCCGTCGTACGAGCAGTACTTC	CSSRRDRGPSYEQYF	TRBJ2-7	few	TRBV7-9	TRBD1
TGTGCCAGCAGCCCACACCCGGGACTTGCCTACGAGCAGTACTTC	CASSPHPGLAYEQYF	TRBJ2-7	.	TRBV7-9	.
TGTGCCAGCGGCTTAACGGGGGGTGGTGAAGCTTTCTTT	CASGLTGGGEAFF	TRBJ1-1	.	TRBV7-3	.
TGTGCCAGCAGCCTCCGGACTAGCGGGGGGCCGGGGCAGTTCTTC	CASSLRTSGGPGQFF	TRBJ2-1	.	TRBV4-2	TRBD2
TGTGCCAGCAGAAAAGAAGGGACAGGGTCCCACGAGCAGTACTTC	CASRKEGTGSHEQYF	TRBJ2-7	.	TRBV2	TRBD1
TGTGCCAGCAAGCCCCACAGGGAAAGGGAAGTTATATATAGCAATCAGCCCCAGCATTTT	CASKPHREREVIYSNQPQHF	TRBJ1-5	.	TRBV6-4	.
TGTGCCAGCAGCGTAGCAGGACAGGGGAGGAACGAGCAGTACTTC	CASSVAGQGRNEQYF	TRBJ2-7	.	TRBV9	TRBD1